This passage covers 12 T cell receptor beta chains from one sample sequenced in a study of CD8 T cells in Susac syndrome (dated by TCRdb to the late 2010s). The library relied on the immunoSEQ multiplex PCR assay. RNA was extracted with the RNeasy kit and about 0.5 to 1 ug was reverse transcribed using random hexamers. TCRdb redid the processing of the public reads, applying fastp at Q25 and MiXCR, and retained in-frame beta chains. Every entry covers one CDR3 protein and lists the most common genes and DNA from its rows. Counted in this sample were roughly 200,000 distinct CDR3 sequences; approximately 95% of them appeared once. The ten largest clones represent less than 0.2% of the sample. Sequencing input: CD8+ T cells from PBMCs. The receptor source for this set is a human donor with multiple sclerosis.

The rearrangement uses TRBV9 and TRBJ1-3; TRBD1 might be the D (5 bases). V was shortened by 3 bases and J by 3 bases, with 13 bases between the two germline ends. In germline, CDR1 is SGDLS, CDR2 YYNGEE. The CDR3 is 15 amino acids. The CDR3 here is CASSELLQGGNTIYF. Written as DNA, the CDR3 is TGTGCCAGCAGCGAACTACTTCAGGGTGGAAACACCATATATTTT.

In its sample, this clonotype was seen once. The CDR3 loop is CASSTTGTSGPVEETQYF. The CDR3 DNA reads TGTGCCAGCAGTACAACCGGGACTAGCGGGCCGGTTGAGGAGACCCAGTACTTC. The rearrangement joins TRBV28 to TRBJ2-5, with TRBD2 matching 12 bases. V trimming: 5 bases; J trimming: 5 bases; junction bases outside the gene matches: 15. The CDR3 is 18 residues long. The germline V gene has CDR1 MDHEN and CDR2 SYDVKM.

CDR3 nucleotide sequence: TGTGCCAGCAGCCAAGATTTAGCCGGGACAGCCTATGGCTACACCTTC. It is translated as CASSQDLAGTAYGYTF. The genes are TRBV4-2 and TRBJ1-2; 7 positions match TRBD1. The germline gives CDR1 LGHNA, CDR2 YNFKEQ. V lost 0 bases to trimming and J lost 4 bases; unmatched junction nucleotides: 8. The CDR3 extends over 16 amino acids.

The genes are TRBV27 and TRBJ1-1; no reliable D call. Deletions cut 2 bases from V and 8 bases from J, with 9 bases between. CDR3 length: 12 amino acids. Germline V gene data show CDR1 as MNHEY and CDR2 as SMNVEV (reference sequence). The CDR3 nucleotides are TGTGCCAGCAGTTTACCGGGGAGGGAAGCTTTCTTT. Translation gives CASSLPGREAFF.

The V and J genes are TRBV9 and TRBJ1-6; 7 bases agree with TRBD1. Per the germline V gene, CDR1 is SGDLS and CDR2 is YYNGEE. The V gene end was trimmed by 0 bases and the J gene end by 9 bases; junction bases not matched to a gene: 6. There are 15 residues in the CDR3. The CDR3 region has the DNA TGTGCCAGCAGCGTAGAGGACAGGCCAGGTTCACCCCTCCACTTT. Residues: CASSVEDRPGSPLHF.

This clonotype came up once. The chain joins TRBV7-9 to TRBJ1-5, with D perhaps TRBD1 (6 bases). The CDR3 contains 14 residues. From germline, CDR1 is SEHNR and CDR2 FQNEAQ (reference sequence). The V end was cut by 3 bases, the J end by 4 bases, with 10 bases between. CDR3 in amino acids: CASSLTGINQPQHF. CDR3 coding DNA: TGTGCCAGCAGCTTGACAGGAATTAATCAGCCCCAGCATTTT.

The V call is TRBV7-9, the J call TRBJ1-1; TRBD1 matches at 10 bases. CDR1 and CDR2 from the germline V gene are SEHNR and FQNEAQ (reference sequence). J gave up 6 bases and V 5 bases, and 12 bases lay outside the gene matches. This CDR3 has 16 amino acids. CDR3 residues: CASSPYPGTGVPEAFF. CDR3 coding DNA: TGTGCCAGCAGCCCATACCCCGGGACAGGGGTTCCTGAAGCTTTCTTT.

V is TRBV5-6 and J is TRBJ2-3; D may be TRBD2 (6 bases). From germline, CDR1 is SGHDT and CDR2 YYEEEE. The CDR3 is 14 amino acids. The V end was cut by 4 bases, the J end by 5 bases, with 14 bases between. The CDR3 coding sequence is TGTGCCAGCAGCCCGGTCGGGGGACTAGATACGCAGTATTTT. As protein: CASSPVGGLDTQYF.

The rearrangement links TRBV27 to TRBJ2-3, with 7 bases lining up with TRBD1. Trimming removed 6 bases from V and 2 bases from J; junction bases left unmatched: 5. The CDR3 spans 14 residues. Germline lookup yields CDR1 MNHEY and CDR2 SMNVEV (reference sequence). The CDR3 DNA sequence: TGTGCCAGCAGCCCCGGGACAGACACAGATACGCAGTATTTT. It translates to CASSPGTDTDTQYF.

V is TRBV9 and J is TRBJ2-1; D might be TRBD1 or TRBD2, each matching 5 bases. Trimming shortened V by 0 bases and J by 9 bases, and 13 bases separated the two germline ends. The germline V gene has CDR1 SGDLS and CDR2 YYNGEE. This CDR3 contains 14 residues. CDR3 DNA sequence: TGTGCCAGCAGCGTAGGGGGTGGGACGATTGAGCAGTTCTTC. Translation: CASSVGGGTIEQFF. Looking up the rest from reference TRBV9 and TRBJ2-1 gives the full variable domain: DSGVTQTPKHLITATGQRVTLRCSPRSGDLSVYWYQQSLDQGLQFLIQYYNGEERAKGNILERFSAQQFPDLHSELNLSSLELGDSALYFCASSVGGGTIEQFFGPGTRLTVL.

In its sample, this clonotype was seen once. V gene TRBV29-1 combines with J gene TRBJ2-7, with D perhaps assigned TRBD1 or TRBD2 (6 bases each). Trimming stripped 6 bases from V and 3 bases from J, with 15 bases between. Germline assignment: CDR1 SQVTM and CDR2 ANQGSEA. The CDR3 totals 13 residues. For the CDR3, the DNA is TGCAGCGTCGGGAAGGGGGGCCTCTACGAGCAGTACTTC. It yields the protein CSVGKGGLYEQYF.

The chain joins TRBV30 to TRBJ1-5; the match to TRBD1 covers 9 bases. The germline V gene has CDR1 GTSNPN and CDR2 SVGIG (reference sequence). This CDR3 has 14 amino acids. V shed 5 bases, J shed 3 bases, and the junction held 5 bases outside the gene matches. The CDR3 here is CAWGRDRVNQPQHF. DNA of the CDR3: TGTGCCTGGGGCCGGGACAGGGTCAATCAGCCCCAGCATTTT. The variable domain in full, completed from reference TRBV30 and TRBJ1-5, reads SQTIHQWPATLVQPVGSPLSLECTVEGTSNPNLYWYRQAAGRGLQLLFYSVGIGQISSEVPQNLSASRPQDRQFILSSKKLLLSDSGFYLCAWGRDRVNQPQHFGDGTRLSIL.